Following are 14 T cell receptor beta chains from one sample sequenced in a study of T cell repertoires in cytomegalovirus infection. One entry per CDR3 protein, called by TCRdb with MiXCR from the reads. The table lists fewer than 700,000 distinct CDR3 sequences, roughly 26% of them singletons. The sample consisted of CD8+ T cells from PBMCs. These receptors were obtained from a human donor in good health (CMV status not recorded). Some clones in this sample may be carry-over from other donors' samples.

This chain links TRBV20-1 with TRBJ1-4; D remains unclear. V lost 2 bases, J lost 8 bases, and 15 bases lay in between. The CDR3 consists of 14 residues. The germline V gene has CDR1 DFQATT and CDR2 SNEGSKA (reference sequence). The DNA of the CDR3 is TGCAGTGCTAGATCCGGCCTCGCCCCGGAAAAACTGTTTTTT. Its protein product is CSARSGLAPEKLFF.

The V call is TRBV5-1, the J call TRBJ2-7, with 9 bases identical to TRBD1. Trimming cost V 2 bases and J 7 bases; bases outside gene matches: 7. The CDR3 runs to 14 residues. Germline V gives CDR1 SGHRS, CDR2 YFSETQ. The CDR3 DNA follows: TGCGCCAGCAGCTTCGTCGACAGGGGGGAAGAGCAGTACTTC. Protein product: CASSFVDRGEEQYF.

This clonotype was seen a few times. This chain uses TRBV28 with TRBJ2-6; the D is unclear. There are 15 residues in the CDR3. Trimming cost V 2 bases and J 0 bases, with 5 bases left between them. Germline CDR1 is MDHEN and CDR2 is SYDVKM. CDR3 sequence (DNA): TGTGCCAGCAGTTTAACCTTCTCTGGGGCCAACGTCCTGACTTTC. Its translation is CASSLTFSGANVLTF.

As concerns this clonotype: The conserved final phenylalanine or tryptophan is absent from the CDR3, which likely points to a read error. J is TRBJ1-1 and V is TRBV7-9; tentatively, D is TRBD1 (5 bases). CDR3 length: 13 amino acids. The V gene lost 6 bases and the J gene lost 3 bases, with 11 bases spanning the gap. Germline values: CDR1 SEHNR, CDR2 FQNEAQ (reference sequence). The DNA of the CDR3 is TGTGCCAGCAGAGTGGACACGGACACTGAAGCTTTCTCT. Its translation is CASRVDTDTEAFS.

The V gene is TRBV2, the J gene TRBJ2-7; 9 nucleotides line up with TRBD2. Trimming at V came to 3 bases and at J to 7 bases, leaving 7 bases not matched to a gene. The CDR3 consists of 14 residues. CDR1 SNHLY and CDR2 FYNNEI come from the germline V gene. The DNA of the CDR3 is TGTGCCAGCAGTGAGGCGGGGGGGCGACGGGAGCAGTACTTC. Protein: CASSEAGGRREQYF. The full variable domain, its missing parts supplied by reference TRBV2 and TRBJ2-7, is EPEVTQTPSHQVTQMGQEVILRCVPISNHLYFYWYRQILGQKVEFLVSFYNNEISEKSEIFDDQFSVERPDGSNFTLKIRSTKLEDSAMYFCASSEAGGRREQYFGPGTRLTVT.

This clonotype was seen a handful of times. This chain connects TRBV29-1 to TRBJ1-2; D may be TRBD1 (5 bases). The CDR3 extends over 13 amino acids. V was shortened by 1 base and J by 2 bases, with 8 bases between the two germline ends. CDR1 is SQVTM and CDR2 is ANQGSEA in the germline V gene. CDR3 sequence: CSVEGAGNYGYTF. DNA for the CDR3: TGCAGCGTTGAAGGCGCAGGGAACTATGGCTACACCTTC.

The J gene is TRBJ2-7, the V gene TRBV7-9; the match to TRBD2 covers 12 bases. This CDR3 region has 15 residues. Per the germline V gene, CDR1 is SEHNR and CDR2 is FQNEAQ (reference sequence). The CDR3 loop reads CAAEASGGASDEQYF. Here the CDR3 DNA reads TGTGCGGCGGAGGCTAGCGGGGGGGCGTCTGACGAGCAGTACTTC.

Only a few counts were recorded for this clonotype. The gene calls are TRBV7-9 and TRBJ1-4; the D gene is possibly TRBD1 (5 bases). The germline gives CDR1 SEHNR, CDR2 FQNEAQ (reference sequence). Trimming stripped 5 bases from V and 14 bases from J, with 18 bases between. The CDR3 loop spans 13 amino acids. The CDR3: CASSHRRQKRLFF. CDR3 DNA: TGTGCCAGCAGCCATCGTAGACAGAAAAGGCTGTTTTTT.

The table lists this clonotype with many counts. The CDR3 nucleotides are TGTGCCAGCAGCCAGTTAGGGGGAAATCAGCCCCAGCATTTT. Translated: CASSQLGGNQPQHF. The rearrangement joins TRBV9 to TRBJ1-5; a possible D gene is TRBD1 (6 bases). From germline, CDR1 is SGDLS and CDR2 YYNGEE. V lost 4 bases to trimming and J lost 4 bases, with 12 bases between them. This CDR3 spans 14 amino acids.

This clonotype was recorded many times. The chain has TRBV7-9 and TRBJ2-1; D possibly corresponds to TRBD2 (5 bases). CDR1 SEHNR and CDR2 FQNEAQ come from the germline V gene (reference sequence). The CDR3 runs to 16 residues. The V end was cut by 5 bases, the J end by 4 bases, with 18 bases between. DNA for the CDR3: TGTGCCAGCAGCCGAACGGACGGACTGTTGTACAATGAGCAGTTCTTC. It is translated as CASSRTDGLLYNEQFF.

Many counts were recorded for this clonotype. The chain couples TRBV7-8 to TRBJ2-1; perhaps TRBD2 as D (6 bases). This CDR3 has 10 residues. Trimming took off 5 bases at V and 12 bases at J, with 8 bases between the two ends. Germline-derived CDR1 and CDR2 are SGHVS and FQNEAQ. Here the CDR3 reads CASSRGRQFF. In DNA, the CDR3 is TGTGCCAGCAGCCGGGGGAGGCAGTTCTTC.

This chain links TRBV5-4 with TRBJ1-1; 9 bases map to TRBD1. V was clipped by 6 bases and J by 3 bases; unmatched bases: 9. Germline values: CDR1 SGHNT, CDR2 YYREEE (reference sequence). CDR3 length: 15 amino acids. In DNA, the CDR3 is TGTGCCAGCAACAAAGACAGGGGGGGTTACACTGAAGCTTTCTTT. Translated, it gives CASNKDRGGYTEAFF.

The chain uses TRBV6-6 and TRBJ1-1, with D perhaps TRBD1 (5 bases). Looked up from germline, CDR1 is MNHNY and CDR2 is SVGAGI (reference sequence). The CDR3 length is 14 residues. V gave up 6 bases and J gave up 1 base, with 12 bases separating them. This CDR3 reads CASSLGTKNTEAFF. The CDR3 DNA is TGTGCCAGCAGCCTCGGGACTAAGAACACTGAAGCTTTCTTT.

This chain uses TRBV25-1 with TRBJ1-2; D call uncertain. Germline CDR1 and CDR2: MGHDK and SYGVNS. With 3 bases removed from V and 4 bases from J, the gap between germline ends came to 15 bases. The CDR3 contains 15 residues. The CDR3 here is CASSDNEEGPYGYTF. The DNA for the CDR3 is TGTGCCAGCAGTGATAATGAGGAAGGCCCCTATGGCTACACCTTC.